This record concerns one T cell receptor (beta chain) sequence. These data are taken from a study of T cell changes during pregnancy in multiple sclerosis. Clones were read by immunoSEQ multiplex PCR, and TCRdb kept only the in-frame ones, dropping some. Among fewer than 80,000 clones, 85% to 95% were seen once, and the ten largest hold roughly 0.13%. This CDR3 spans 14 amino acids. Germline assignment: CDR1 MDHEN and CDR2 SYDVKM. The V and J ends lost 6 bases and 3 bases, in that order; junction bases with no gene match: 5. Sequences were derived from CD4+ T cells from peripheral blood mononuclear cells, sampled after pregnancy. The TCR comes from a female donor with multiple sclerosis, enrolled in a pregnancy study. V usage is TRBV28 and J usage is TRBJ1-5; 7 bases are a match to TRBD1. CDR3 sequence: CASRRDRLNQPQHF. In DNA form, the CDR3 reads TGTGCCAGCAGACGGGACAGACTCAATCAGCCCCAGCATTTT.